Listed below are T cell receptor beta chains from one sample, sequenced in a study of T-cell reconstitution after alpha-beta-depleted transplantation in children. TCRdb passed the PCR reads through MiXCR, listing each CDR3 protein once. The table lists hundreds of thousands of distinct CDR3 sequences, 10% to 13% of them singletons. Sequencing was performed on PBMCs, taken before TCRalphabeta/CD19-depleted stem cell transplant. The receptors were gathered from a child under 10 years old with inherited bone marrow failure, due to receive a stem cell transplant. The CDR3 runs from the conserved cysteine through the conserved F or W. D genes are given only for firm matches. The size field is filled for only some rows; it gives once, few, many or a size class.

TRBJ2-7,-,13,TRBV6-5,many,CASSYRRGGGTFF,TGTGCCAGCAGCTACCGCCGGGGCGGGGGCACCTTCTTC
TRBJ2-5,TRBD2,15,TRBV5-1,-,CASSLAGANQETQYF,TGCGCCAGCAGCTTAGCGGGGGCCAATCAAGAGACCCAGTACTTC
TRBJ2-5,-,15,TRBV5-1,many,CASSFYTGFLETQYF,TGCGCCAGCAGCTTCTACACAGGATTCCTAGAGACCCAGTACTTC
TRBJ2-7,-,14,TRBV5-4,many,CASSSDGTPYEQYF,TGTGCCAGCAGCTCCGACGGAACCCCCTACGAGCAGTACTTC
TRBJ2-5,-,11,TRBV3-1,many,CASSQTQTQYF,TGTGCCAGCAGCCAAACCCAGACCCAGTACTTC
TRBJ2-2,TRBD2,14,TRBV27,many,CASTLAGLTGELFF,TGTGCCAGCACCTTAGCGGGACTGACCGGGGAGCTGTTTTTT
TRBJ2-6,TRBD1,15,TRBV5-1,once,CATGTGSSGANVLTF,TGCGCCACCGGGACAGGGAGCTCTGGGGCCAACGTCCTGACTTTC
TRBJ2-2,TRBD2,17,TRBV20-1,many,CSARVLAGPRDTGELFF,TGCAGTGCTAGAGTACTAGCGGGGCCCCGGGACACCGGGGAGCTGTTTTTT
TRBJ2-5,-,17,TRBV21-1,-,CASSKDGIERDQEAQYF,TGTGCCAGCAGCAAAGATGGGATCGAGAGGGACCAAGAGGCCCAGTACTTC
TRBJ1-5,-,17,TRBV15,many,CATSRDPPRASNQPQHF,TGTGCCACCAGCAGAGATCCCCCCAGGGCAAGCAATCAGCCCCAGCATTTT
TRBJ2-5,TRBD2,14,TRBV18,many,CASSPPNGRETQYF,TGTGCCAGCTCACCACCCAACGGGAGGGAGACCCAGTACTTC
TRBJ2-3,-,17,TRBV12-3/TRBV12-4,few,CASSPPSPGRHTDTQYF,TGTGCCAGCAGTCCCCCCTCCCCCGGCAGGCACACAGATACGCAGTATTTT
TRBJ2-6,-,14,TRBV5-1,many,CASRQSSGANVLTF,TGCGCCAGCAGACAGAGCTCTGGGGCCAACGTCCTGACTTTC
TRBJ1-4,-,14,TRBV27,many,CASSTPRAGEKLFF,TGTGCCAGCAGTACCCCACGGGCCGGTGAAAAACTGTTTTTT
TRBJ1-2,-,14,TRBV6-2/TRBV6-3,many,CASTATASSYGYTF,TGTGCCAGCACCGCGACAGCGTCGAGCTATGGCTACACCTTC
TRBJ2-7,TRBD2,15,TRBV7-2,-,CASSMTSGSSYEQYF,TGTGCCAGCAGCATGACTAGCGGAAGCTCCTACGAGCAGTACTTC
TRBJ2-7,-,14,TRBV12-3/TRBV12-4,-,CASSLGPTSYDQYF,TGTGCCAGCAGTTTAGGTCCCACCTCCTACGACCAGTACTTC
TRBJ2-1,-,12,TRBV20-1,-,CSARPLGNEQFF,TGCAGTGCTAGACCCCTCGGCAATGAGCAGTTCTTC
TRBJ2-7,TRBD2,16,TRBV20-1,-,CCAGYGTSGPTYEQYF,TGCTGTGCTGGCTACGGGACTAGCGGTCCGACCTACGAGCAGTACTTC
TRBJ2-1,-,16,TRBV21-1,many,CASSSLVAGVRNEQFF,TGTGCCAGCAGCTCCCTCGTAGCGGGAGTTAGGAATGAGCAGTTCTTC
TRBJ2-1,-,15,TRBV12-3/TRBV12-4,many,CASSTTFSSYNEQFF,TGTGCCAGCAGTACTACCTTTAGCTCCTACAATGAGCAGTTCTTC
TRBJ1-2,-,16,TRBV15,many,CATSRGRGLNNDGYTF,TGTGCCACCAGCAGAGGACGGGGTTTAAACAACGATGGCTACACCTTC
TRBJ2-2,-,13,TRBV11-3,-,CASSLNSGGELFF,TGTGCCAGCAGCTTAAACTCGGGCGGGGAGCTGTTTTTT
TRBJ2-1,-,13,TRBV27,many,CASSLREYNEQFF,TGTGCCAGCAGTTTACGGGAGTACAATGAGCAGTTCTTC
TRBJ2-5,-,14,TRBV7-9,many,CASSLFRRQETQYF,TGTGCCAGCAGCTTATTTCGAAGGCAAGAGACCCAGTACTTC
TRBJ2-3,TRBD1,15,TRBV30,-,CAWSQGQADTDTQYF,TGTGCCTGGAGTCAAGGACAGGCCGACACAGATACGCAGTATTTT
TRBJ2-2,-,15,TRBV20-1,few,CSASPPGLNTGELFF,TGCAGTGCTAGTCCCCCGGGACTTAACACCGGGGAGCTGTTTTTT
TRBJ2-7,TRBD1,13,TRBV29-1,many,CSVEGDRESEQYF,TGCAGCGTTGAAGGGGACAGGGAGTCTGAGCAGTACTTC
TRBJ1-4,TRBD1,17,TRBV7-6,few,CASSPRGDRGRYEKLFF,TGTGCCAGCAGCCCACGAGGAGACAGGGGGCGGTATGAAAAACTGTTTTTT
TRBJ2-3,-,11,TRBV10-3,many,CAISPRDTQYF,TGTGCCATCAGTCCACGAGATACGCAGTATTTT
TRBJ1-2,-,16,TRBV20-1,many,CSAQRQNPWGNYGYTF,TGCAGTGCCCAACGACAGAACCCTTGGGGAAACTATGGCTACACCTTC
TRBJ1-5,TRBD1,17,TRBV7-7,many,CASSLPRDRDSNQPQHF,TGTGCTAGCAGCTTACCTCGAGACAGGGATAGCAATCAGCCCCAGCATTTT
TRBJ2-3,TRBD2,15,TRBV20-1,many,CSARPLAGDTDTQYF,TGCAGTGCTAGACCCCTAGCGGGAGACACAGATACGCAGTATTTT
TRBJ1-2,TRBD1,12,TRBV20-1,many,CSASQGVDGYTF,TGCAGTGCTAGTCAGGGGGTCGACGGCTACACCTTC
TRBJ2-7,TRBD2,13,TRBV30,few,CAWGLADSYEQYF,TGTGCCTGGGGACTAGCGGACTCCTACGAGCAGTACTTC
TRBJ1-2,-,13,TRBV3-1,many,CASSQENGNGYTF,TGTGCCAGCAGCCAAGAAAACGGGAATGGCTACACCTTC
TRBJ2-4,-,15,TRBV6-1,many,CASSPRSPRGDIQYF,TGTGCCAGCAGCCCCCGAAGTCCTAGAGGGGACATTCAGTACTTC
TRBJ2-7,-,14,TRBV3-1,many,CASSQGLLSYEQYF,TGTGCCAGCAGCCAAGGACTCCTCTCCTACGAGCAGTACTTC
TRBJ2-7,-,14,TRBV28,many,CASSLADGLYEQYF,TGTGCCAGCAGTTTAGCGGACGGACTCTACGAGCAGTACTTC
TRBJ2-1,TRBD2,14,TRBV29-1,many,CSVEGREAYNEQFF,TGCAGCGTTGAGGGGCGGGAGGCCTACAATGAGCAGTTCTTC
TRBJ2-2,-,15,TRBV15,few,CATSMELGFTGELFF,TGTGCCACCAGCATGGAACTAGGATTCACCGGGGAGCTGTTTTTT
TRBJ2-7,-,14,TRBV27,few,CASCPGGGADEQYF,TGTGCCAGCTGCCCTGGAGGGGGGGCCGACGAGCAGTACTTC
TRBJ2-3,TRBD2,15,TRBV5-4,few,CASSWTSGSVDTQYF,TGTGCCAGCAGCTGGACTAGCGGGAGTGTGGATACGCAGTATTTT
TRBJ2-2,-,13,TRBV7-2,many,CASSKPNTGELFF,TGTGCCAGCAGCAAGCCGAACACCGGGGAGCTGTTTTTT
TRBJ2-4,TRBD1,16,TRBV20-1,many,CSARAGTAEGYNIQYF,TGCAGTGCTAGAGCGGGGACAGCCGAGGGGTATAACATTCAGTACTTC
TRBJ2-1,-,13,TRBV11-2,many,CASSLTGLNEQFF,TGTGCCAGCAGCTTAACAGGGCTAAATGAGCAGTTCTTC
TRBJ1-5,-,14,TRBV28,few,CASSWGNPGRPQHF,TGTGCCAGCAGTTGGGGGAACCCCGGGAGGCCCCAGCATTTT
TRBJ2-1,-,15,TRBV6-1,many,CASREYLTSYNEQFF,TGTGCCAGCCGCGAGTACCTGACCTCCTACAATGAGCAGTTCTTC
TRBJ1-4,-,13,TRBV29-1,many,CSVGTQGREKLFF,TGCAGCGTTGGGACGCAGGGAAGGGAAAAACTGTTTTTT
TRBJ1-1,-,12,TRBV19,many,CASRKTGRAAFF,TGTGCCAGTAGAAAGACAGGCCGGGCGGCTTTCTTT
TRBJ2-7,TRBD2,18,TRBV12-3/TRBV12-4,many,CASSLKWGLADTRHEQYF,TGTGCCAGCAGTTTAAAATGGGGACTAGCGGACACTCGGCACGAGCAGTACTTC
TRBJ1-3,-,13,TRBV19,-,CASSSDSGNTIYF,TGTGCCAGTAGTTCCGACTCTGGAAACACCATATATTTT
TRBJ2-3,TRBD1,16,TRBV11-2,many,CASSFATGVGTDTQYF,TGTGCCAGCAGCTTTGCGACAGGGGTAGGCACAGATACGCAGTATTTT
TRBJ2-7,-,12,TRBV7-9,many,CASSPYSYEQYF,TGTGCCAGCAGCCCTTACTCCTACGAGCAGTACTTC
TRBJ2-1,TRBD2,16,TRBV28,once,CASRTSGRGTYNEQFF,TGTGCCAGTAGGACTAGCGGGAGGGGAACCTACAATGAGCAGTTCTTC